The sequence of this TCR beta chain was determined in a study of technical replicates of blood from several donors (dated by TCRdb to about 2017). V lost 2 bases and J lost 0 bases; the stretch between them is 7 bases long. Inclusive of the bounding cysteine and phenylalanine, the CDR3 is 14 residues long. The DNA shown is the 42-base CDR3, in frame from base 1. The germline V gene gives CDR1 as MNHEY and CDR2 as SVGAGI. In its sample, this clone was seen once. It has no known antigen specificity. There are no base qualities to consult, and no much larger clone falls within one base. The receptor library was made with the immunoSEQ multiplex PCR assay. Here the immuneACCESS table is served through TCRdb, limited to in-frame sequences with V and J called. Missing clones are a known gap in these copies; in checked studies unresolved V genes cover under half, and the rest lacks a known reason. The sample records about 82,000 clones, over 90% of which are singletons. The biggest ten clones account for 0.37% of the sample.

The sequenced material came from T cells isolated from PBMCs. This receptor chain uses TRBV6-5 and TRBJ1-2; 5 matching bases give a weak D call of TRBD1. The receptor's source is a human donor in good health. The base sequence is TGTGCCAGCAGTTACAAGACAGCTAACTATGGCTACACCTTC. This is translated as CASSYKTANYGYTF.